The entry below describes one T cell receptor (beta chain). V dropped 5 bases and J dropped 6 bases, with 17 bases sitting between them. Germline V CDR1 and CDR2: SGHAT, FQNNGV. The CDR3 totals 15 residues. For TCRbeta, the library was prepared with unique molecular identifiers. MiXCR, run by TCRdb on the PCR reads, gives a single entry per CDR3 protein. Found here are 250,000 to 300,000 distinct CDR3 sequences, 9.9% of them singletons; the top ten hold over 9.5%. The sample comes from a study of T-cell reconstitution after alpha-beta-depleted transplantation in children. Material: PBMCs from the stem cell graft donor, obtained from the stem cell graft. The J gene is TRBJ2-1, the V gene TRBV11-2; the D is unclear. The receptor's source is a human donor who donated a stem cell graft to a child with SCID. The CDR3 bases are TGTGCCAGCAGCCCTCTGGGCGAAAGTAGCAATGAGCAGTTCTTC. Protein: CASSPLGESSNEQFF.